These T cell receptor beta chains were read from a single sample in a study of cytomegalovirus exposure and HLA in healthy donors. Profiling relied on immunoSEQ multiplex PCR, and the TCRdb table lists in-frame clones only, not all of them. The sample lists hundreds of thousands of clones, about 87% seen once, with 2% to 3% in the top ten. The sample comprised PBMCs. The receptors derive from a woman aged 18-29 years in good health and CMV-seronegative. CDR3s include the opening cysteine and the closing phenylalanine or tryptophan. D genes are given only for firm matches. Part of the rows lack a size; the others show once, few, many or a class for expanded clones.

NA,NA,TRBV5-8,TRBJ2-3,CASSFLTDTQYF,TGTGCCAGCAGCTTTCTGACAGATACGCAGTATTTT
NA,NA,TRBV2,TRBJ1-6,CATGERDFGNSPLHF,TGTGCCACCGGGGAGAGGGACTTTGGTAATTCACCCCTCCACTTT
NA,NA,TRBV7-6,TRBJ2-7,CASSLENEQYF,TGTGCCAGCAGCTTAGAAAACGAGCAGTACTTC
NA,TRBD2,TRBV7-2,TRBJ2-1,CASSLAASGGVNEQFF,TGTGCCAGCAGCTTAGCGGCTAGCGGGGGAGTCAATGAGCAGTTCTTC
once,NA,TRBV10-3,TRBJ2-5,CAISEAGAPHQETQYF,TGTGCCATCAGTGAGGCGGGGGCACCCCACCAAGAGACCCAGTACTTC
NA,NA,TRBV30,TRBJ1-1,CAWSVLGSYTEAFF,TGTGCCTGGAGTGTATTGGGCAGCTACACTGAAGCTTTCTTT
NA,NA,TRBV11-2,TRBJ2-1,CASSLEPPGQFF,TGTGCCAGCAGCTTAGAACCCCCCGGGCAGTTCTTC
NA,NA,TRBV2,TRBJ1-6,CASFEETLNSPLHF,TGTGCCAGCTTCGAGGAGACTCTTAATTCACCCCTCCACTTT
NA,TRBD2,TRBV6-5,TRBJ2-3,CASSPRAGHTDTQYF,TGTGCCAGCAGTCCCAGAGCGGGGCACACAGATACGCAGTATTTT
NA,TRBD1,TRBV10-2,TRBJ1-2,CASSLDRWDGYTF,TGCGCCAGCAGTCTGGACAGGTGGGATGGCTACACCTTC
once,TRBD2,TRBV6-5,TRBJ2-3,CASSRGGSWTDTQYF,TGTGCCAGCAGCCGCGGGGGGTCGTGGACAGATACGCAGTATTTT